The 11 T cell receptor beta chains below come from one sample, sequenced in a study of OX40 agonist ivuxolimab in advanced cancers. Some clones are missing from TCRdb's copy, which holds only in-frame ones; the method was immunoSEQ multiplex PCR. The sample has 60,000 to 70,000 clones; 65% to 90% are singletons. Sequencing used CD4+ or CD8+ T cells sorted from blood, obtained in a trial of the OX40 agonist ivuxolimab. Receptors were obtained from an adult with an advanced solid tumor such as melanoma, head and neck, liver or kidney cancer.

The chain combines TRBV9 with TRBJ2-2; the match to TRBD2 covers 10 bases. V gave up 1 base and J gave up 8 bases; unmatched junction bases: 14. CDR1 is SGDLS and CDR2 is YYNGEE in the germline V gene. The CDR3 covers 18 residues. CDR3 region: CASSVLQREGLLEGELFF. The CDR3 region has the DNA TGTGCCAGCAGCGTACTCCAGCGGGAGGGCCTTCTCGAGGGGGAGCTGTTTTTT.

This clone has just a few counts. The genes are TRBV30 and TRBJ1-3; D remains unclear. There are 15 residues in the CDR3. The germline gives CDR1 GTSNPN, CDR2 SVGIG (reference sequence). Trimming stripped 0 bases from V and 0 bases from J, with 9 bases between. This chain's CDR3 is CAWSVRDISGNTIYF. CDR3 nucleotides: TGTGCCTGGAGTGTACGGGATATCTCTGGAAACACCATATATTTT.

V and J are TRBV4-3 and TRBJ2-1, with 9 bases fitting TRBD2. CDR1 LGHNA and CDR2 YSLEER come from the germline V gene. CDR3 length: 15 residues. The junction had 7 bases not matched to a gene; V was cut back by 4 bases and J by 6 bases. As DNA, the CDR3 is TGCGCCAGCAGCCTCCTGACTAGCGGTGGCAATGAGCAGTTCTTC. This gives the protein CASSLLTSGGNEQFF.

The V gene is TRBV5-4, the J gene TRBJ2-2, with D perhaps TRBD2 (6 bases). With 1 base removed from V and 3 bases from J, the gap between germline ends came to 10 bases. CDR3 length: 15 residues. The germline V gene encodes CDR1 SGHNT and CDR2 YYREEE (reference sequence). This chain's CDR3 is CASSLSRDYTGELFF. In DNA, the CDR3 is TGTGCCAGCAGCTTGTCCCGGGACTACACCGGGGAGCTGTTTTTT.

The genes are TRBV7-2 and TRBJ2-3; D is perhaps TRBD1 (6 bases). The CDR3 consists of 15 residues. V lost 1 base, J lost 1 base, and 9 bases lay in between. Germline V gene lookup returns CDR1 SGHTA and CDR2 FQGNSA. The CDR3 nucleotides are TGTGCCAGCAGCTTAGAAGGGGGACGCACAGATACGCAGTATTTT. It translates to CASSLEGGRTDTQYF.

DNA of the CDR3: TGTGCCATCAGCGGACAGGGGCTCGATCAGCCCCAGCATTTT. This translates into CAISGQGLDQPQHF. The V gene is TRBV10-3, the J gene TRBJ1-5; the match to TRBD1 covers 9 bases. V lost 6 bases and J lost 5; bases outside the gene matches: 5. The CDR3 runs 14 residues. Looked up from germline, CDR1 is ENHRY and CDR2 is SYGVKD.

The V call is TRBV9, the J call TRBJ1-3, with D uncertain. Germline-derived CDR1 and CDR2 are SGDLS and YYNGEE. The CDR3 has 15 amino acids. Trimming took off 0 bases at V and 4 bases at J, with 11 bases between the two ends. The CDR3 DNA follows: TGTGCCAGCAGCGTAGACCCTAAAGGAGGAAACACCATATATTTT. Its translation: CASSVDPKGGNTIYF.

The table lists this clone with a few counts. The chain employs TRBV29-1 and TRBJ1-2; D remains unclear. Deletions cut 0 bases from V and 4 bases from J, with 12 bases between. The germline gives CDR1 SQVTM, CDR2 ANQGSEA. The CDR3 runs to 14 residues. The CDR3 loop reads CSVEEDGKFYGYTF. The CDR3 bases are TGCAGCGTTGAAGAGGACGGAAAGTTCTATGGCTACACCTTC.

The chain has TRBV2 and TRBJ2-2; D perhaps matches TRBD2 (5 bases). Trimming removed 1 base at V and 3 bases at J, with 12 bases between. Per germline, CDR1 SNHLY and CDR2 FYNNEI. CDR3 size: 16 residues. The CDR3 protein is CASSEGRGVDTGELFF. CDR3 bases: TGTGCCAGCAGTGAAGGTCGGGGAGTTGACACCGGGGAGCTGTTTTTT.

This sequence joins TRBV6-4 and TRBJ1-1; D is undetermined. This CDR3 has 13 amino acids. V lost 2 bases and J 2 bases, leaving 6 bases between the germline ends. The germline gives CDR1 MRHNA, CDR2 SNTAGT. CDR3 in DNA: TGTGCCAGCAGTGACAAAGGTAACACTGAAGCTTTCTTT. Its protein is CASSDKGNTEAFF.

The rearrangement joins TRBV27 to TRBJ1-2; the D gene is possibly TRBD1 (5 bases). CDR3 length equals 14 residues. CDR1 is MNHEY and CDR2 is SMNVEV in the germline V gene (reference sequence). Deletions cut 0 bases from V and 7 bases from J, with 12 bases between. CDR3 in DNA: TGTGCCAGCAGTTTATCGTTAGGGGTCGGTGGCTACACCTTC. Its translation is CASSLSLGVGGYTF.